The source of this T cell receptor (beta chain) is a study of cytomegalovirus exposure and HLA in healthy donors. Study as a whole: Per a later analysis, the roughly 670 first-cohort and approximately 120 validation repertoires shared one platform.

The CDR3 runs to 12 residues. Deletions cut 2 bases from V and 7 bases from J, with 11 bases between. The germline V gene encodes CDR1 GTSNPN and CDR2 SVGIG (reference sequence). The study's findings and limits: Reports indicated that the classifier achieved high specificity and sensitivity in diagnosing cytomegalovirus status. Among TCR beta chains, those listed as cytomegalovirus-associated numbered about 160.

The donors were in the roughly 110-subject validation cohort; that cohort was separate from the approximately 700-subject first cohort. About this clone itself: Its antigen is not identified.

Data came from immunoSEQ multiplex PCR; TCRdb stores just in-frame clones and leaves some out. Here the sample spans some 150,000 clones, roughly nine tenths being singletons. The chain carries TRBV30 and TRBJ2-5; no clear D. The sequenced sample consisted of PBMCs. This receptor was taken from a woman in her late teens or twenties in good health and CMV-seropositive. This CDR3 reads CAWSTPPGTQYF. The CDR3, as DNA: TGTGCCTGGAGTACACCGCCTGGGACCCAGTACTTC.